The rows below give T cell receptor beta chains drawn from one sample of a study of OX40 agonist ivuxolimab in advanced cancers. Sequencing was performed with immunoSEQ multiplex PCR; in TCRdb, only in-frame clones are kept and a portion is missing. The profile covers about 71,000 clones, with just under 80% appearing a single time and about 5% taken by the ten largest. The sample in question was CD4+ or CD8+ T cells sorted from blood, obtained in a trial of the OX40 agonist ivuxolimab. These receptors were obtained from an adult with an advanced solid tumor such as melanoma, head and neck, liver or kidney cancer. The CDR3 runs from the conserved cysteine through the conserved F or W. Fields, in order: D gene, J gene, V gene, clone size, CDR3 DNA, CDR3 protein. D genes are given only for firm matches. Expanded clones get a size class; other rows say once, few or many, or leave the size out.

TRBD2,TRBJ2-5,TRBV7-3,NA,TGTGCCAGCAGCTCGCAGCGGGAGGGCCAAGAGACCCAGTACTTC,CASSSQREGQETQYF
NA,TRBJ1-3,TRBV19,NA,TGTGCCAGTCGAAAAGTCGTTCTCTCTGGAAACACCATATATTTT,CASRKVVLSGNTIYF
NA,TRBJ2-3,TRBV28,NA,TGTGCCAGCGGAGAGACAGCTAGCACAGATACGCAGTATTTT,CASGETASTDTQYF
TRBD1,TRBJ1-1,TRBV20-1,NA,TGCAGTGCTAGGAGGGACAGGGAAGCTTTCTTT,CSARRDREAFF
NA,TRBJ1-3,TRBV5-1,NA,TGCGCCAGCAGCGTCCAAACAGGGAGCTCTGGAAACACCATATATTTT,CASSVQTGSSGNTIYF
NA,TRBJ2-3,TRBV4-3,NA,TGCGCCAGCAGCCCCAAGGCGCCTAGCACAGATACGCAGTATTTT,CASSPKAPSTDTQYF
NA,TRBJ2-1,TRBV29-1,once,TGCAGCGCTAAAAAAGGGGCTACCTCCTTTTACAATGAGCAGTTCTTC,CSAKKGATSFYNEQFF
NA,TRBJ2-5,TRBV10-3,NA,TGTGCCATCAGTGGTGACAGGAGCCAAGAGACCCAGTACTTC,CAISGDRSQETQYF
TRBD1,TRBJ2-2,TRBV11-3,NA,TGTGCCAGCAGCTTTAGGGGACAGGGCGTTGCCGGGGAGCTGTTTTTT,CASSFRGQGVAGELFF
NA,TRBJ2-1,TRBV6-5,NA,TGTGCCAGCAGTTACTCGCGTTCCGTGAATGAGCAGTTCTTC,CASSYSRSVNEQFF
TRBD1,TRBJ1-1,TRBV10-3,NA,TGTGCCATCAGTGAGTTCTCGGACAGGGCAGCTTTCTTT,CAISEFSDRAAFF
TRBD2,TRBJ2-1,TRBV28,few,TGTGCCAGCAGTTTAAGGCCTAGCGGCAATGAGCAGTTCTTC,CASSLRPSGNEQFF
NA,TRBJ2-7,TRBV14,once,TGTGCCAGCAGCCAAGTGCAGGGAAGGGAGCAGTACTTC,CASSQVQGREQYF
NA,TRBJ2-1,TRBV5-1,NA,TGCGCCAGCAGCTTTTATTCCGGTGAGCAGTTCTTC,CASSFYSGEQFF
NA,TRBJ2-7,TRBV6-5,NA,TGTGCCAGCAGTTACTTGGGAAACGAGCAGTACTTC,CASSYLGNEQYF
NA,TRBJ2-1,TRBV5-1,NA,TGCGCCAGCAGCTTGGAGGGAGAGCCCGTCAATGAGCAGTTCTTC,CASSLEGEPVNEQFF
NA,TRBJ1-4,TRBV5-1,NA,TGCGCCAGCAGCTTATCCTACGGCGGACAGAATGAAAAACTGTTTTTT,CASSLSYGGQNEKLFF
TRBD2,TRBJ2-5,TRBV6-1,NA,TGTGCCAGCAGTGGACCCGGGACTAGAGATGAGACCCAGTACTTC,CASSGPGTRDETQYF
NA,TRBJ1-2,TRBV28,NA,TGTGCCAGCAGGCCATGGGGTCGGGGCTACACCTTC,CASRPWGRGYTF
NA,TRBJ1-3,TRBV6-1,NA,TGTGCCAGCAGTGAGAGGCAGGGGGGAAACACCATATATTTT,CASSERQGGNTIYF
NA,TRBJ1-1,TRBV5-1,NA,TGCGCCAGCAGCTTACGGAACACTGAAGCTTTCTTT,CASSLRNTEAFF
NA,TRBJ1-5,TRBV4-1,NA,TGCGCCAGCAGCCAAGATCTTTTAGAGGGACCCACGATACAGCATTTT,CASSQDLLEGPTIQHF
NA,TRBJ2-1,TRBV2,NA,TGTGCCAGCAGTGAGAGGACCCAAAACAATGAGCAGTTCTTC,CASSERTQNNEQFF
NA,TRBJ2-4,TRBV15,NA,TGTGCCACCAGTCCCGGTGGAACCAAAAACATTCAGTACTTC,CATSPGGTKNIQYF
NA,TRBJ2-2,TRBV2,once,TGTGCCAGCAGGTCACAGGGATCGAACACCGGGGAGCTGTTTTTT,CASRSQGSNTGELFF
NA,TRBJ1-3,TRBV6-1,NA,TGTGCCAGCAGGAGGCAGGGCGAGGGCACCATATATTTT,CASRRQGEGTIYF
NA,TRBJ1-3,TRBV4-1,few,TGCGCCAGCAGCCAAGATTCATCGGGCGACTCTGGAAACACCATATATTTT,CASSQDSSGDSGNTIYF
NA,TRBJ2-1,TRBV9,NA,TGTGCCAGCAGCGTAGATCCGGGGGGCCCCTACAATGAGCAGTTCTTC,CASSVDPGGPYNEQFF
TRBD1,TRBJ1-2,TRBV28,NA,TGTGCCAGCAGTCGGACAGGGCTTTATGGCTACACCTTC,CASSRTGLYGYTF
TRBD1,TRBJ2-1,TRBV11-2,NA,TGTGCCAGCAGCTTAGATCGAGGCAGGGGGTCCAATGAGCAGTTCTTC,CASSLDRGRGSNEQFF
NA,TRBJ2-2,TRBV7-3,NA,TGTGCCAGCAGCTTAAGCGCGGAGACCGGGGAGCTGTTTTTT,CASSLSAETGELFF
NA,TRBJ1-5,TRBV4-2,once,TGTGCCAGCAGCCTCCGACGGGGCGAGAATCAGCCCCAGCATTTT,CASSLRRGENQPQHF
TRBD2,TRBJ2-7,TRBV27,NA,TGTGCCAGCACCCCACTAGCGGGAGTGTACGAGCAGTACTTC,CASTPLAGVYEQYF
NA,TRBJ1-6,TRBV19,few,TGTGCCAGTGAGTCAGGTCTCGCTAATTCACCCCTCCACTTT,CASESGLANSPLHF
TRBD1,TRBJ2-7,TRBV9,NA,TGTGCCAGCAGCGTAGCTGGGACAGGGGCCATTTACGAGCAGTACTTC,CASSVAGTGAIYEQYF
TRBD1,TRBJ1-4,TRBV5-4,NA,TGTGCCAGCAGCTCCCGACAGGGGACTAATGAAAAACTGTTTTTT,CASSSRQGTNEKLFF
NA,TRBJ2-7,TRBV30,NA,TGTGCCTGGAGGGTAGCCTACGAGCAGTACTTC,CAWRVAYEQYF
NA,TRBJ1-1,TRBV2,few,TGTGCCAGCAGTGTGGCCAGGACCTACACTGAAGCTTTCTTT,CASSVARTYTEAFF
NA,TRBJ1-2,TRBV9,NA,TGTGCCAGCAGCGTATCGGGGGGCGCAAATGGCTACACCTTC,CASSVSGGANGYTF
TRBD1,TRBJ2-5,TRBV14,NA,TGTGCCAGCAGCCGGGACAGGGGACGGGCCCAGTACTTC,CASSRDRGRAQYF
NA,TRBJ1-4,TRBV5-1,NA,TGCGCCAGCAGCCCTGCCGGTACAGGGTATAACGAAAAACTGTTTTTT,CASSPAGTGYNEKLFF
NA,TRBJ1-2,TRBV18,NA,TGTGCCAGCTCACCGGGGTTAGAGGGACTAAGCTATGGCTACACCTTC,CASSPGLEGLSYGYTF
NA,TRBJ2-3,TRBV5-6,NA,TGTGCCAGCAGCTTGGCCTTCCAGGTAGTAGTCGGCACAGATACGCAGTATTTT,CASSLAFQVVVGTDTQYF
NA,TRBJ1-2,TRBV5-4,NA,TGTGCCAGCAGCTCAGGACAGACTACTAACTATGGCTACACCTTC,CASSSGQTTNYGYTF
NA,TRBJ1-1,TRBV19,NA,TGTGCCAGTAGTATCGGGCAGTCCAGGCAGAAAAGGGCTTTCTTT,CASSIGQSRQKRAFF
TRBD2,TRBJ2-5,TRBV10-3,NA,TGTGCCGCTTCGACTAGCGGGGGGGAGGGAGAGACCCAGTACTTC,CAASTSGGEGETQYF
TRBD1,TRBJ2-2,TRBV5-5,NA,TGTGCCAGCAGCGCCGGGACAGGGCGTCCCGGGGAGCTGTTTTTT,CASSAGTGRPGELFF
NA,TRBJ1-1,TRBV2,few,TGTGCCAGCGGGGGATTGGTTGGAGACACTGAAGCTTTCTTT,CASGGLVGDTEAFF
TRBD2,TRBJ2-4,TRBV7-9,NA,TGTGCCAGCAGCCCCGGGACTAGCGGGAGTGTTCACACTCAGTACTTC,CASSPGTSGSVHTQYF
NA,TRBJ1-2,TRBV5-3,NA,TGTGCCAGACTCCCTCACCCCTTCTCCTATGGCTACACCTTC,CARLPHPFSYGYTF
TRBD1,TRBJ1-5,TRBV7-2,NA,TGTGCCAGCAGCTCACCTGGGACAGGCAATCAGCCCCAGCATTTT,CASSSPGTGNQPQHF
TRBD2,TRBJ2-3,TRBV7-3,NA,TGTGCCAGCAGCTCGGGACTAGCGGGAGGAGGCGCAGATACGCAGTATTTT,CASSSGLAGGGADTQYF
NA,TRBJ1-1,TRBV7-2,NA,TGTGCCAGCAGCTCTACAGGGCGAGCTTTCTTT,CASSSTGRAFF